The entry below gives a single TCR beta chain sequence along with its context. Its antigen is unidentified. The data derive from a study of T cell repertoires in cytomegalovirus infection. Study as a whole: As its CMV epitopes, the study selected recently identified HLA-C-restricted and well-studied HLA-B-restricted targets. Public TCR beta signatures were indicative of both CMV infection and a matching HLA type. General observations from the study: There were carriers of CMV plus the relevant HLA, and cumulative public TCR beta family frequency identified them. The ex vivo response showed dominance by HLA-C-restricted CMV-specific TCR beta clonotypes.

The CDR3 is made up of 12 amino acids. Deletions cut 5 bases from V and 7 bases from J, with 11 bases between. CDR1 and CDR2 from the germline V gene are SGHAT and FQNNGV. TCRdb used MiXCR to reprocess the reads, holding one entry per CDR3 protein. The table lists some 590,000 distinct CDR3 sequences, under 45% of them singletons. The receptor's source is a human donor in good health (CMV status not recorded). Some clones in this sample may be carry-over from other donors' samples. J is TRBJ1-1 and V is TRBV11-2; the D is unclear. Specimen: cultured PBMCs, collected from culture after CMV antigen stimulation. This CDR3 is CASSPNGDEAFF. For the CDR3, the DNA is TGTGCCAGCAGCCCAAACGGTGATGAAGCTTTCTTT. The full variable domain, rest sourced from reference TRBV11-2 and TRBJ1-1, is EAGVAQSPRYKIIEKRQSVAFWCNPISGHATLYWYQQILGQGPKLLIQFQNNGVVDDSQLPKDRFSAERLKGVDSTLKIQPAKLEDSAVYLCASSPNGDEAFFGQGTRLTVV.